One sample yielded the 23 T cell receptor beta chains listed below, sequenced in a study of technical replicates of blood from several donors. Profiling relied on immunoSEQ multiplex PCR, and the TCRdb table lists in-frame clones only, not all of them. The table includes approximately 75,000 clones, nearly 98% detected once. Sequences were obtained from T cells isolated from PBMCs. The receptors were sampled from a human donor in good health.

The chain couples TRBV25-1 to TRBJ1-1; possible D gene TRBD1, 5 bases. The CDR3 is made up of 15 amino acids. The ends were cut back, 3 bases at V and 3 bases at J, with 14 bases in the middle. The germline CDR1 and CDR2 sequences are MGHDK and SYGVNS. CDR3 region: CASSDGRGGDTEAFF. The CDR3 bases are TGTGCCAGCAGTGATGGCAGAGGAGGGGACACTGAAGCTTTCTTT.

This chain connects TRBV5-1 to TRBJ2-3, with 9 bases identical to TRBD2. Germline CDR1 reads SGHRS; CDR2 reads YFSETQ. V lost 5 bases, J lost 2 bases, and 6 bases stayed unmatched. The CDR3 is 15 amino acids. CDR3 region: CASSYSGGPTDTQYF. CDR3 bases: TGCGCCAGCAGTTATAGCGGGGGCCCCACAGATACGCAGTATTTT. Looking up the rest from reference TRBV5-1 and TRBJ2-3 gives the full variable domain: KAGVTQTPRYLIKTRGQQVTLSCSPISGHRSVSWYQQTPGQGLQFLFEYFSETQRNKGNFPGRFSGRQFSNSRSEMNVSTLELGDSALYLCASSYSGGPTDTQYFGPGTRLTVL.

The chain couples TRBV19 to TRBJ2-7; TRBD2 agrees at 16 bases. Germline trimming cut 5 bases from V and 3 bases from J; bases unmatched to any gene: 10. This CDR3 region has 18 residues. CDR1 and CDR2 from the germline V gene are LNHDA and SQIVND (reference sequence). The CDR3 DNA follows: TGTGCCAGTAGTCCGGAAGGGACTAGCGGGAGGGGAGGCTACGAGCAGTACTTC. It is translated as CASSPEGTSGRGGYEQYF.

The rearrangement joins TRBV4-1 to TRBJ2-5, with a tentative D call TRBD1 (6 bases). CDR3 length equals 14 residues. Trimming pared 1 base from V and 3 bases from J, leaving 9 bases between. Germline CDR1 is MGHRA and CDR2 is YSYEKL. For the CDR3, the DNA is TGCGCCAGCAGCCAAGTGGGGGCAGAAGAGACCCAGTACTTC. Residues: CASSQVGAEETQYF.

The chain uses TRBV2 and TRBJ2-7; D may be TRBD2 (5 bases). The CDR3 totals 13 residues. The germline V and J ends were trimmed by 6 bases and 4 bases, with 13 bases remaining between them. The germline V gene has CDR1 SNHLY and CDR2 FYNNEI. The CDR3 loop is CASRGPGIYEQYF. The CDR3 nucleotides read TGTGCCAGCAGGGGTCCGGGGATTTACGAGCAGTACTTC.

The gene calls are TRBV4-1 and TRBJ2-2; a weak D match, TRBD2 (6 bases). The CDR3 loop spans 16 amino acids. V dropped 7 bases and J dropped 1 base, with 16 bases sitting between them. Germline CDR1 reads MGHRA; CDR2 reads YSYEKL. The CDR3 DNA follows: TGCGCCAGCACCCCGGGGAGGCTGGGGAACACCGGGGAGCTGTTTTTT. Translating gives CASTPGRLGNTGELFF.

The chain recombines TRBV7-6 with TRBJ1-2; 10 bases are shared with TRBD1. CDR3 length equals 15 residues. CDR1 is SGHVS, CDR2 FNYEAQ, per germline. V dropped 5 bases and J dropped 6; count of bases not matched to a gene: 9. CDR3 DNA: TGTGCCAGCAGCACATTGGACAGGGGGTTCGATGGCTACACCTTC. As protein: CASSTLDRGFDGYTF.

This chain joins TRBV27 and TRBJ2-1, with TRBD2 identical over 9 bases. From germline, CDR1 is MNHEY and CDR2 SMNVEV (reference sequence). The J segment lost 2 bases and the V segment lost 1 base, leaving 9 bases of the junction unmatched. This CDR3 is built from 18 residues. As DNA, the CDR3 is TGTGCCAGCAGTTTATTTGGAACTAGCGGGCTCACCTACAATGAGCAGTTCTTC. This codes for CASSLFGTSGLTYNEQFF.

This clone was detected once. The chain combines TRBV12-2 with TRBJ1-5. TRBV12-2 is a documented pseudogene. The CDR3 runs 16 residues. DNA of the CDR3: TGTGCAAGTCGCCCCCTACGAAGCAGCGCTAATCAGCCCCAGCATTTT. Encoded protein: CASRPLRSSANQPQHF.

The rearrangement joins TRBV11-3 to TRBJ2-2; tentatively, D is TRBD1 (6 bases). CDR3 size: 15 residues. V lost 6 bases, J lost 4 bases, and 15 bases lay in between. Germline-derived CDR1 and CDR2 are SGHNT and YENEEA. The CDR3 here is CASRLTGMVTGELFF. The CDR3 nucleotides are TGTGCCAGCAGGTTAACAGGGATGGTCACCGGGGAGCTGTTTTTT.

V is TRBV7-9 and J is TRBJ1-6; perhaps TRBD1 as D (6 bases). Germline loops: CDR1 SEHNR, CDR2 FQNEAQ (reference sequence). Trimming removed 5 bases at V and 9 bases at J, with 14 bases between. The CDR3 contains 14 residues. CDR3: CASSQWGPGSPLHF. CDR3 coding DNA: TGTGCCAGCAGCCAGTGGGGGCCGGGTTCACCCCTCCACTTT.

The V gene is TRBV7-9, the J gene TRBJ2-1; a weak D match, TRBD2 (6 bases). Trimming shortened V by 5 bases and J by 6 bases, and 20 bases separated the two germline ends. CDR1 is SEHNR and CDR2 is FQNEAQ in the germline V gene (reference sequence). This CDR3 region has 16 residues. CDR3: CASSLGGTEPSNEQFF. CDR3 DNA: TGTGCCAGCAGCCTAGGCGGGACGGAGCCTTCCAATGAGCAGTTCTTC.

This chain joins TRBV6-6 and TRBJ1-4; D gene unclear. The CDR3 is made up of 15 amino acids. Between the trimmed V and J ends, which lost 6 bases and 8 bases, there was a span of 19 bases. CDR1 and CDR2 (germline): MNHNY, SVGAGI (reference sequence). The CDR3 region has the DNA TGTGCCAGCAGAACTTCTGGAAAGGGCGGGGAAAAACTGTTTTTT. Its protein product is CASRTSGKGGEKLFF.

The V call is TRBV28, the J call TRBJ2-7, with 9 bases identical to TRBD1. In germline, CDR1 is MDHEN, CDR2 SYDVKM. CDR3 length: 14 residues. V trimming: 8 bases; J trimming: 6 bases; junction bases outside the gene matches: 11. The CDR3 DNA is TGTGCCAGCGAAACAGGACTGGGACAGGGCGAGCAGTACTTC. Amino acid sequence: CASETGLGQGEQYF.

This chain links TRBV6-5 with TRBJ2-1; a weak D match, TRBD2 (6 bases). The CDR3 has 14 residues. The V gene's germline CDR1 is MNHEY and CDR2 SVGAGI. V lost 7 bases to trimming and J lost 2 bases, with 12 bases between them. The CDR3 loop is CASTRDPTYNEQFF. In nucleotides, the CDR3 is TGTGCCAGCACGCGGGACCCGACCTACAATGAGCAGTTCTTC.

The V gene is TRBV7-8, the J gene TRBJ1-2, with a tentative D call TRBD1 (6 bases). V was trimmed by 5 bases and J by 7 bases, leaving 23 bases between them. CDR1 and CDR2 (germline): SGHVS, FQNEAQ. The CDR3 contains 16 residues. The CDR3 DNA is TGTGCCAGCAGCCTAGTCACAGGGTCCGAGATGCGTGGCTACACCTTC. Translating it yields CASSLVTGSEMRGYTF.

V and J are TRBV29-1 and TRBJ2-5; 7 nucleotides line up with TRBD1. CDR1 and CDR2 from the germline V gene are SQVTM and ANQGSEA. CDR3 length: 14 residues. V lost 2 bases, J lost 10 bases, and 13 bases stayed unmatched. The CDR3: CSVEYRSRGLGQYF. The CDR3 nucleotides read TGCAGCGTTGAATATCGCTCGAGGGGGCTTGGCCAGTACTTC.

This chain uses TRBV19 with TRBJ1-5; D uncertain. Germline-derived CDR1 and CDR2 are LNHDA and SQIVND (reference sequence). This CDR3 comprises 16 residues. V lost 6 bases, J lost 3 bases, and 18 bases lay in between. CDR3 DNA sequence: TGTGCCAGTAGGAGGCTCGGTTTGCAGATCAATCAGCCCCAGCATTTT. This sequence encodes CASRRLGLQINQPQHF.

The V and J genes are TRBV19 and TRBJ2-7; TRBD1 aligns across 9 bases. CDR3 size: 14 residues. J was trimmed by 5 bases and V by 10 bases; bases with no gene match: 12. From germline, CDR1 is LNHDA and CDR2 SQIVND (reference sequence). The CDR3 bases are TGTGCCACCGCCCCACAGGGGGCGCAAAACGAGCAGTACTTC. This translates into CATAPQGAQNEQYF.

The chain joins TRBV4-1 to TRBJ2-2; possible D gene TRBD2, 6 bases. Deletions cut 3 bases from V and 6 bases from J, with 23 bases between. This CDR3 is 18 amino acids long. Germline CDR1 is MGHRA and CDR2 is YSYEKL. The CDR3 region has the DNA TGCGCCAGCAGCCATCCCCCTAGCGAAATCGTCGTGGCCGGGGAGCTGTTTTTT. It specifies CASSHPPSEIVVAGELFF.

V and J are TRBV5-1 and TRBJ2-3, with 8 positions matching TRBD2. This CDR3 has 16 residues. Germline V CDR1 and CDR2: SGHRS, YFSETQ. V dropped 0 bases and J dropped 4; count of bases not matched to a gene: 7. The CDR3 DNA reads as TGCGCCAGCAGCTTGGGTGCGGGAGGACGAGCAGATACGCAGTATTTT. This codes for CASSLGAGGRADTQYF.

The CDR3 DNA reads TGTGCCAGCAGTGCAGGGGACCCAAGGAACACTGAAGCTTTCTTT. This encodes CASSAGDPRNTEAFF. The chain has TRBV6-1 and TRBJ1-1; tentative D call: TRBD1 (6 bases). The V end was cut by 4 bases, the J end by 1 base, with 13 bases between. The CDR3 runs 15 residues. Germline assignment: CDR1 MNHNS and CDR2 SASEGT.

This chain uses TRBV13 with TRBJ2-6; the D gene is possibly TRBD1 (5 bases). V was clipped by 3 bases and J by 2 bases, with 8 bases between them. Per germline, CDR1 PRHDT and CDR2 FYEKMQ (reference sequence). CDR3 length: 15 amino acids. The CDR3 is CASSFRDTGANVLTF. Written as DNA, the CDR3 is TGTGCCAGCAGCTTCAGGGATACTGGGGCCAACGTCCTGACTTTC.